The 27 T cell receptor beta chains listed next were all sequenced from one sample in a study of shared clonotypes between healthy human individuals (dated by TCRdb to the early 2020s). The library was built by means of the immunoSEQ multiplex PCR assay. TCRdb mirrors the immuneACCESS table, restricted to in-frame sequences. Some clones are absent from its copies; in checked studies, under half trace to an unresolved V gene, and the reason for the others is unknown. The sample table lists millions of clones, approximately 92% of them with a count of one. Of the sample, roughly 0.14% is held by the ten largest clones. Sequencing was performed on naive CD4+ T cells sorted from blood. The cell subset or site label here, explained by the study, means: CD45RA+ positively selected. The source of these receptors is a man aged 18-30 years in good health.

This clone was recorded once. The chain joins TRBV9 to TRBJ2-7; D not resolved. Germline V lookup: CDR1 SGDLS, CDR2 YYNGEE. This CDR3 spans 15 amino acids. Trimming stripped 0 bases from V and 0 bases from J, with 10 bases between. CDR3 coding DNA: TGTGCCAGCAGCGTAGGGAGTTCCAGCTCCTACGAGCAGTACTTC. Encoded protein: CASSVGSSSSYEQYF.

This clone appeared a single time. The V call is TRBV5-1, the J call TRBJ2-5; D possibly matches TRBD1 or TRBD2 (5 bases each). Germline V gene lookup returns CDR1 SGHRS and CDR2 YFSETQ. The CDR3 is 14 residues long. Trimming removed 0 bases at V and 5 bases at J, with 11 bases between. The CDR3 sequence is CASSLEGRGETQYF. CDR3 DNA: TGCGCCAGCAGCTTGGAGGGGCGCGGGGAGACCCAGTACTTC.

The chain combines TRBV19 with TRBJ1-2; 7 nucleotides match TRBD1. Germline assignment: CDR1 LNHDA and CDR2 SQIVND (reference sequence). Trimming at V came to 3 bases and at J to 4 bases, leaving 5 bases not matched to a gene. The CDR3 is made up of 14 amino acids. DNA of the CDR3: TGTGCCAGTAGTATGCTAGGGGGCGCCTATGGCTACACCTTC. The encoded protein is CASSMLGGAYGYTF.

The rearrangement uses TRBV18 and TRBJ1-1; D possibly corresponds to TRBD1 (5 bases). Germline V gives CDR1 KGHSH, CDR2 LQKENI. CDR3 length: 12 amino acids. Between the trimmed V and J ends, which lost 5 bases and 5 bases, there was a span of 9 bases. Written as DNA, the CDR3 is TGTGCCAGCTCATCTTGGGGGACTGAAGCTTTCTTT. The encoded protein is CASSSWGTEAFF.

CDR3: CAWSVGQASYNEQFF. DNA of the CDR3: TGTGCCTGGAGTGTAGGACAGGCCAGTTACAATGAGCAGTTCTTC. The chain has TRBV30 and TRBJ2-1; 7 bases agree with TRBD1. The CDR3 runs 15 residues. V was pared by 0 bases and J by 4 bases, with 6 bases of the junction left unmatched. Germline loops: CDR1 GTSNPN, CDR2 SVGIG (reference sequence).

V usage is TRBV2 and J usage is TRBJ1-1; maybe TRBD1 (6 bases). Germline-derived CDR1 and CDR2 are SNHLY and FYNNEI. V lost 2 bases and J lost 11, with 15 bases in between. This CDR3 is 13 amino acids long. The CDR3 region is CASSEFGQGMAFF. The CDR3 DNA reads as TGTGCCAGCAGTGAATTCGGCCAGGGGATGGCTTTCTTT. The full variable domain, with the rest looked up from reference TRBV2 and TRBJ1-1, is EPEVTQTPSHQVTQMGQEVILRCVPISNHLYFYWYRQILGQKVEFLVSFYNNEISEKSEIFDDQFSVERPDGSNFTLKIRSTKLEDSAMYFCASSEFGQGMAFFGQGTRLTVV.

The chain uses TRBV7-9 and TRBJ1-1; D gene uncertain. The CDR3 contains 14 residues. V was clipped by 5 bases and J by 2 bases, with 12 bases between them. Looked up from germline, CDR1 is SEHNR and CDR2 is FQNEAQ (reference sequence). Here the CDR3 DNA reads TGTGCCAGCAGCAACCGTTACTTAAACACTGAAGCTTTCTTT. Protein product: CASSNRYLNTEAFF.

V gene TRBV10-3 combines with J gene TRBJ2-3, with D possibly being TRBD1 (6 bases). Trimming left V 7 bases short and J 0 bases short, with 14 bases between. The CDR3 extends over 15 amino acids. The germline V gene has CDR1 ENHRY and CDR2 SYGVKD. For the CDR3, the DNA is TGTGCCATCACCCCCAAGGGACAAAGCACAGATACGCAGTATTTT. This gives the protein CAITPKGQSTDTQYF.

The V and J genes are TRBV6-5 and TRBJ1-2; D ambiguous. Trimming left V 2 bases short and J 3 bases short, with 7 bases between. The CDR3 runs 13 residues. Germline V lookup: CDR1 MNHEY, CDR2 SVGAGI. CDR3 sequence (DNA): TGTGCCAGCAGTTACAGGGCGGACTATGGCTACACCTTC. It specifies CASSYRADYGYTF.

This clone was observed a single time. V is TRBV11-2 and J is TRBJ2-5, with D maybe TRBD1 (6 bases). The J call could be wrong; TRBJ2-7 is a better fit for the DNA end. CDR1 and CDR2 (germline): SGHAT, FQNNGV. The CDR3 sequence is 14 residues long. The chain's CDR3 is CASSLLGQSYEQYF. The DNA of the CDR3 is TGTGCCAGCAGCTTACTCGGACAGTCCTACGAGCAGTACTTC.

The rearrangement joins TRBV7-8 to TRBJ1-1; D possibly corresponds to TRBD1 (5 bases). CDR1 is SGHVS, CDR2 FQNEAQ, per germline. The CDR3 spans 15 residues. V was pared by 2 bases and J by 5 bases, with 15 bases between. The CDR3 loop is CASSLSQGVRTEAFF. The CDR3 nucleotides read TGTGCCAGCAGCTTATCGCAGGGAGTTAGGACTGAAGCTTTCTTT.

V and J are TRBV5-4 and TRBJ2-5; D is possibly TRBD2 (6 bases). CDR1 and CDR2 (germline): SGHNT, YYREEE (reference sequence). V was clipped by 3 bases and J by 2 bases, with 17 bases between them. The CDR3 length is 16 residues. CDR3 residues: CASSSVGTVIQETQYF. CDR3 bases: TGTGCCAGCAGCTCTGTCGGGACTGTCATTCAAGAGACCCAGTACTTC.

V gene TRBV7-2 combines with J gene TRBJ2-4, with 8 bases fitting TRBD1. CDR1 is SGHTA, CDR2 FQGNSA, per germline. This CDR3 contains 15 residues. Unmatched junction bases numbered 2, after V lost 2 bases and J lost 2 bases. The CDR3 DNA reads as TGTGCCAGCAGCTTATACAGGGGGTCCAAAAACATTCAGTACTTC. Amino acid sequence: CASSLYRGSKNIQYF.

The CDR3 reads CAIRKTGIDTEAFF. CDR3 DNA sequence: TGTGCCATCAGGAAGACAGGGATCGACACTGAAGCTTTCTTT. The chain joins TRBV10-3 to TRBJ1-1; 7 nucleotides align to TRBD1. The germline V gene has CDR1 ENHRY and CDR2 SYGVKD. The V gene end was trimmed by 6 bases and the J gene end by 3 bases; junction bases not matched to a gene: 7. The CDR3 contains 14 residues.

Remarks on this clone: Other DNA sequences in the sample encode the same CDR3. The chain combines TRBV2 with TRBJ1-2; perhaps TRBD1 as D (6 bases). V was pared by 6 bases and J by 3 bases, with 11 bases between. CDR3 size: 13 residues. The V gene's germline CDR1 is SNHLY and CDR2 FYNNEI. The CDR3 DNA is TGTGCCAGCAGCTTACAGGGCGACTATGGCTACACCTTC. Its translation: CASSLQGDYGYTF. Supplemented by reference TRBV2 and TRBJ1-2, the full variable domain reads EPEVTQTPSHQVTQMGQEVILRCVPISNHLYFYWYRQILGQKVEFLVSFYNNEISEKSEIFDDQFSVERPDGSNFTLKIRSTKLEDSAMYFCASSLQGDYGYTFGSGTRLTVV.

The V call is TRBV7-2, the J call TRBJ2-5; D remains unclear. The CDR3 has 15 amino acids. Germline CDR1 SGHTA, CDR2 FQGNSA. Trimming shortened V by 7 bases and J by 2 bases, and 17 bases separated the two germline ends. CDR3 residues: CASTLSQAAQETQYF. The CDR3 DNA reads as TGTGCCAGCACCCTTAGCCAGGCAGCGCAAGAGACCCAGTACTTC.

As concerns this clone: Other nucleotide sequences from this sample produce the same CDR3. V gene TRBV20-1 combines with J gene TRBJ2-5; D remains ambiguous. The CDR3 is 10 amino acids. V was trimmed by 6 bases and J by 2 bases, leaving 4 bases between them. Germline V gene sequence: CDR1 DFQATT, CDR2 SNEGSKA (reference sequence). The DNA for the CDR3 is TGCAGTGCGGATCAAGAGACCCAGTACTTC. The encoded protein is CSADQETQYF.

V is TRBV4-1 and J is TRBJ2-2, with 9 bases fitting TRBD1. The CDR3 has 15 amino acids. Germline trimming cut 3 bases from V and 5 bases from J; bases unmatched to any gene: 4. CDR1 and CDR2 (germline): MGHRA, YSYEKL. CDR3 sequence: CASSHGDRVTGELFF. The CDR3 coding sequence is TGCGCCAGCAGCCATGGGGACAGGGTGACCGGGGAGCTGTTTTTT.

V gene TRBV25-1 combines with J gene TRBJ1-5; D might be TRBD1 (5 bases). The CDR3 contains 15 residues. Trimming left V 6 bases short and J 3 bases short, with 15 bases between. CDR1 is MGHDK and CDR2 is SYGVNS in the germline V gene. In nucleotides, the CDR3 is TGTGCCAGCAGCCAGGGCGGGGCCAACAATCAGCCCCAGCATTTT. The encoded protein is CASSQGGANNQPQHF.

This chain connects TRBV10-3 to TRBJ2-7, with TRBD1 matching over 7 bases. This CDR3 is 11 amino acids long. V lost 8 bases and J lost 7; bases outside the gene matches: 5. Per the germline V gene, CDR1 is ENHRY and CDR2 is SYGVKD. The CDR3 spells CAIDRVGEQYF. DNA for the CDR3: TGTGCCATCGACAGGGTGGGAGAGCAGTACTTC.

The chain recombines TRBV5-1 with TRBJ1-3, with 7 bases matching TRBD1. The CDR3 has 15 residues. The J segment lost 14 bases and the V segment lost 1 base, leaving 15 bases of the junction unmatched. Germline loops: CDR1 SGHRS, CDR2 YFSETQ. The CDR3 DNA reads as TGCGCCAGCAGCTTGCAGGACAGGATAATGGACCCCTTATATTTT. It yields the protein CASSLQDRIMDPLYF.

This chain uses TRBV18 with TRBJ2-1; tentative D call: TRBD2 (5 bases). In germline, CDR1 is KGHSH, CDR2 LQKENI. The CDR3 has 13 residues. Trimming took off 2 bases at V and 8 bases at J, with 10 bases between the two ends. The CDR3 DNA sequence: TGTGCCAGCTCACCAACTAGTTCGTATGAGCAGTTCTTC. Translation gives CASSPTSSYEQFF. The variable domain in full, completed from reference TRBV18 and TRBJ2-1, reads NAGVMQNPRHLVRRRGQEARLRCSPMKGHSHVYWYRQLPEEGLKFMVYLQKENIIDESGMPKERFSAEFPKEGPSILRIQQVVRGDSAAYFCASSPTSSYEQFFGPGTRLTVL.

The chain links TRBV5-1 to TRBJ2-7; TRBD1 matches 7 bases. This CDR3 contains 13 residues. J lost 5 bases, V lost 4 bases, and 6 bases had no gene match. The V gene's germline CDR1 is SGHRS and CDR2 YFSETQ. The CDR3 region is CASSTTGWDEQYF. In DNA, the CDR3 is TGCGCCAGCAGCACGACAGGGTGGGACGAGCAGTACTTC.

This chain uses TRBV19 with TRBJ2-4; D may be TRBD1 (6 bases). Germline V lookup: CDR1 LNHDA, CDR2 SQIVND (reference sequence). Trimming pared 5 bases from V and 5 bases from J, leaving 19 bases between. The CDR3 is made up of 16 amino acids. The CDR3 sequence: CASSPQGTFSQNIQYF. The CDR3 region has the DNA TGTGCCAGTAGTCCTCAGGGGACATTTAGCCAAAACATTCAGTACTTC.

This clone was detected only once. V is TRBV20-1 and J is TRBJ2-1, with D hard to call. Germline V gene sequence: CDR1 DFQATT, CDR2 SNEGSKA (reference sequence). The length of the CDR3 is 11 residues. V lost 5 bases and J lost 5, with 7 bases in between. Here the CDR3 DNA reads TGCAGTGCTTCGACCCACAATGAGCAGTTCTTC. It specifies CSASTHNEQFF.

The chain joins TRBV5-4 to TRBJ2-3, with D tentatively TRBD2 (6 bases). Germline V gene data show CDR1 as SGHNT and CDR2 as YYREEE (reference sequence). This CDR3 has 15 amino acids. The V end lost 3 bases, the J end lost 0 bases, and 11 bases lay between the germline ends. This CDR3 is CASSSPGDSTDTQYF. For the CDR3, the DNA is TGTGCCAGCAGCTCTCCGGGGGATAGCACAGATACGCAGTATTTT. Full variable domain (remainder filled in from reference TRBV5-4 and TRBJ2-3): ETGVTQSPTHLIKTRGQQVTLRCSSQSGHNTVSWYQQALGQGPQFIFQYYREEENGRGNFPPRFSGLQFPNYSSELNVNALELDDSALYLCASSSPGDSTDTQYFGPGTRLTVL.

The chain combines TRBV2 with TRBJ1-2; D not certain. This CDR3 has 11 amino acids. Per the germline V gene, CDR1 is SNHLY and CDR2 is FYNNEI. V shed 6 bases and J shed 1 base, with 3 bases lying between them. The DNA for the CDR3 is TGTGCCAGCAGGAGTAACTATGGCTACACCTTC. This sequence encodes CASRSNYGYTF.